This T cell receptor beta chain was sequenced during a study of control samples from healthy donors and cancer patients. The CDR3 has 14 residues. In germline, CDR1 is SGHDN, CDR2 FVKESK. Trimming cost V 0 bases and J 8 bases; bases outside gene matches: 7. Repertoires were generated with immunoSEQ multiplex PCR, while TCRdb's copy carries only in-frame clones and drops some. The data contain 110,000 or so clones, approximately 82% of them singletons. The sample was blood. The chain is built from TRBV14 and TRBJ2-7; the match to TRBD1 covers 7 bases. This sequence originates from a man aged 18 to 30 in good health. CDR3 nucleotides: TGTGCCAGCAGCCAAGATATCGTAAGGGGGCAGCAGTACTTC. It codes for CASSQDIVRGQQYF.